What follows describes a single T cell receptor beta chain. This entry comes from a study of Ad26.COV2.S vaccination and SARS-CoV-2 variants. Only in-frame clones appear in the TCRdb table, and some are missing; sequencing was by immunoSEQ multiplex PCR. The data contain approximately 480,000 clones, approximately 88% of them singletons. Treatment specified: around 19 received Ad26.COV2.S at low or high dose, single or two shots; 5 received placebo; per-sample allocation not given. Sampling was done on day 63 after the first vaccine or placebo injection. In Boston, an adult donor aged 18-55 years took part. This CDR3 region has 12 residues. CDR1 and CDR2 from the germline V gene are SGHVS and FQNEAQ. Trimming stripped 8 bases from V and 2 bases from J, with 10 bases between.

The sample here was peripheral blood, taken in a trial of Ad26.COV2.S vaccine versus placebo. V gene TRBV7-8 combines with J gene TRBJ2-7; D is possibly TRBD1 or TRBD2 (5 bases each). This TCR derives from a person between 18 and 59 years old who received the Ad26.COV2.S COVID-19 vaccine or a placebo. The CDR3 region is CASRGPTYEQYF. CDR3 coding DNA: TGTGCCAGCCGGGGACCAACCTACGAGCAGTACTTC.